The 25 T cell receptor beta chains reported below all come from one sample, sequenced in a study of T cell responses to AZD1222 COVID-19 vaccine. The method was immunoSEQ multiplex PCR; TCRdb's version includes in-frame clones alone and lacks a portion of them. The table shows about 140,000 clones, with less than 95% occurring only once. This specimen consisted of peripheral blood, obtained 28 days after the second dose of the MenACWY control vaccine. The receptor source for this set is an adult who received the MenACWY meningococcal vaccine as a control.

The chain employs TRBV7-9 and TRBJ2-3; D unresolved. V was trimmed by 1 base and J by 5 bases, leaving 1 base between them. Germline V gives CDR1 SEHNR, CDR2 FQNEAQ (reference sequence). There are 11 residues in the CDR3. CDR3 bases: TGTGCCAGCAGCTTAGTAGATACGCAGTATTTT. This codes for CASSLVDTQYF.

This chain joins TRBV10-3 and TRBJ1-3; unclear D gene. This CDR3 has 15 residues. The V gene's germline CDR1 is ENHRY and CDR2 SYGVKD. Deletions cut 3 bases from V and 0 bases from J, with 9 bases between. The CDR3 coding sequence is TGTGCCATCAGTGATCGCGACAACTCTGGAAACACCATATATTTT. This sequence encodes CAISDRDNSGNTIYF.

This clone showed up just once. This chain connects TRBV7-2 to TRBJ1-1; no definite D call. Trimming removed 3 bases at V and 5 bases at J, with 16 bases between. The germline gives CDR1 SGHTA, CDR2 FQGNSA. This CDR3 contains 15 residues. The CDR3 spells CASSLLGLGNTEAFF. In nucleotides, the CDR3 is TGTGCCAGCAGCTTGCTGGGCCTAGGGAATACTGAAGCTTTCTTT.

The chain has TRBV6-5 and TRBJ1-5; tentative D call: TRBD1 (5 bases). This CDR3 contains 14 residues. Germline V gene sequence: CDR1 MNHEY, CDR2 SVGAGI. Trimming took 2 bases from V and 5 from J, leaving 10 bases between them. CDR3 protein: CASSYGGRDQPQHF. CDR3 in DNA: TGTGCCAGCAGTTACGGAGGCAGGGATCAGCCCCAGCATTTT.

The rearrangement joins TRBV4-2 to TRBJ1-4, with 9 positions matching TRBD1. In germline, CDR1 is LGHNA, CDR2 YNFKEQ. CDR3 length equals 14 residues. Trimming took 6 bases from V and 5 from J; bases not matched to a gene: 4. CDR3 protein: CASSTGTGNEKLFF. CDR3 bases: TGTGCCAGCAGTACCGGGACAGGGAATGAAAAACTGTTTTTT.

This sequence joins TRBV7-8 and TRBJ2-2; D is uncertain. Looked up from germline, CDR1 is SGHVS and CDR2 is FQNEAQ. Trimming left V 8 bases short and J 5 bases short, with 15 bases between. The CDR3 covers 14 residues. The CDR3 region is CASHTTALTGELFF. CDR3 DNA: TGTGCCAGCCATACTACCGCATTAACCGGGGAGCTGTTTTTT. The entire variable domain, with the rest obtained from reference TRBV7-8 and TRBJ2-2, is as follows: GAGVSQSPRYKVAKRGQDVALRCDPISGHVSLFWYQQALGQGPEFLTYFQNEAQLDKSGLPSDRFFAERPEGSVSTLKIQRTQQEDSAVYLCASHTTALTGELFFGEGSRLTVL.

The chain couples TRBV5-1 to TRBJ1-1; D gene uncertain. Germline-derived CDR1 and CDR2 are SGHRS and YFSETQ. Trimming shortened V by 1 base and J by 2 bases, and 3 bases separated the two germline ends. This CDR3 has 12 amino acids. The CDR3 loop is CASSLSNTEAFF. In DNA, the CDR3 is TGCGCCAGCAGCTTGTCTAACACTGAAGCTTTCTTT.

In this sample, this clone turned up once. This chain connects TRBV24-1 to TRBJ2-7; D unresolved. The germline V gene encodes CDR1 KGHDR and CDR2 SFDVKD. The CDR3 is 14 amino acids. V was trimmed by 3 bases and J by 0 bases, leaving 8 bases between them. The DNA of the CDR3 is TGTGCCACCAGTGATGGCCGGGTCTCCTACGAGCAGTACTTC. This translates into CATSDGRVSYEQYF.

This chain joins TRBV12-5 and TRBJ1-5, with D hard to call. CDR3 length: 19 amino acids. Germline loops: CDR1 LGHNT, CDR2 FRNRAP. Trimming shortened V by 0 bases and J by 0 bases, and 18 bases separated the two germline ends. CDR3 sequence reads: CASGLVKENQINSNQPQHF. The CDR3 DNA follows: TGTGCTAGTGGTTTGGTAAAAGAAAATCAGATTAATAGCAATCAGCCCCAGCATTTT.

The rearrangement uses TRBV6-5 and TRBJ1-6; D is ambiguous. The CDR3 extends over 12 amino acids. Trimming stripped 6 bases from V and 14 bases from J, with 14 bases between. Germline values: CDR1 MNHEY, CDR2 SVGAGI. The CDR3 bases are TGTGCCAGCAGCTTAATTTCAGGATCCCTCCACTTT. This translates into CASSLISGSLHF.

The rearrangement links TRBV5-1 to TRBJ1-1, with TRBD1 matching 10 bases. V lost 3 bases and J lost 5; bases outside the gene matches: 7. CDR3 length: 15 residues. Germline V gene data show CDR1 as SGHRS and CDR2 as YFSETQ. The CDR3 region is CASSSGTGERTEAFF. The DNA of the CDR3 is TGCGCCAGCAGCTCCGGGACAGGGGAGAGGACTGAAGCTTTCTTT.

The chain links TRBV7-2 to TRBJ2-1; D unclear. The CDR3 covers 12 residues. CDR1 SGHTA and CDR2 FQGNSA come from the germline V gene. V lost 4 bases and J lost 15, with 16 bases in between. The CDR3 bases are TGTGCCAGCAGCTACGATGTACTAAATAGGTTCTTC. Its protein product is CASSYDVLNRFF. The variable domain in full, completed from reference TRBV7-2 and TRBJ2-1, reads GAGVSQSPSNKVTEKGKDVELRCDPISGHTALYWYRQSLGQGLEFLIYFQGNSAPDKSGLPSDRFSAERTGGSVSTLTIQRTQQEDSAVYLCASSYDVLNRFFGPGTRLTVL.

The CDR3 is CASSESGFGNTIYF. The CDR3 DNA sequence: TGCGCCAGCAGTGAGTCGGGATTCGGAAACACCATATATTTT. The rearrangement links TRBV10-2 to TRBJ1-3; D gene unclear. V gave up 0 bases and J gave up 4 bases, with 7 bases separating them. This CDR3 is built from 14 residues. CDR1 is WSHSY and CDR2 is SAAADI in the germline V gene.

The rearrangement joins TRBV2 to TRBJ1-2, with a possible D match to TRBD1 (5 bases). The CDR3 is 13 amino acids. V dropped 3 bases and J dropped 6 bases, with 11 bases sitting between them. Germline loops: CDR1 SNHLY, CDR2 FYNNEI. The CDR3 coding sequence is TGTGCCAGCAGTGAGGGGCAGATCCATGGCTACACCTTC. Amino acid sequence: CASSEGQIHGYTF. Full variable domain (missing parts from reference TRBV2 and TRBJ1-2): EPEVTQTPSHQVTQMGQEVILRCVPISNHLYFYWYRQILGQKVEFLVSFYNNEISEKSEIFDDQFSVERPDGSNFTLKIRSTKLEDSAMYFCASSEGQIHGYTFGSGTRLTVV.

This chain uses TRBV6-5 with TRBJ1-2; 7 bases agree with TRBD1. V was pared by 0 bases and J by 4 bases, with 8 bases of the junction left unmatched. The V gene's germline CDR1 is MNHEY and CDR2 SVGAGI. CDR3 length: 16 amino acids. The CDR3 coding sequence is TGTGCCAGCAGTTACTCCCTGACAGGGACGATCTATGGCTACACCTTC. Translation gives CASSYSLTGTIYGYTF.

Details on this clone: Mismatch with germline at one junction end may stem from a read error. The CDR3 region is CASSQDWRTSGGASHEQYF. The CDR3 nucleotides are TGTGCCAGCAGCCAAGATTGGAGGACTAGCGGGGGGGCCTCCCACGAGCAGTACTTC. The rearrangement uses TRBV14 and TRBJ2-7; 15 nucleotides line up with TRBD2. The length of the CDR3 is 19 residues. Germline CDR1 is SGHDN and CDR2 is FVKESK.

This clone turned up a few times. The chain has TRBV5-1 and TRBJ1-4; tentatively, D is TRBD1 (5 bases). V gave up 0 bases and J gave up 3 bases, with 12 bases separating them. This CDR3 comprises 16 residues. Germline CDR1 SGHRS, CDR2 YFSETQ. CDR3 DNA sequence: TGCGCCAGCAGCTTGGCCGTAACAGGCTCTAATGAAAAACTGTTTTTT. Its protein is CASSLAVTGSNEKLFF. The complete variable domain, with remaining parts taken from reference TRBV5-1 and TRBJ1-4, reads KAGVTQTPRYLIKTRGQQVTLSCSPISGHRSVSWYQQTPGQGLQFLFEYFSETQRNKGNFPGRFSGRQFSNSRSEMNVSTLELGDSALYLCASSLAVTGSNEKLFFGSGTQLSVL.

The genes are TRBV12-3 or TRBV12-4 and TRBJ2-1; perhaps TRBD1 as D (5 bases). CDR3 length: 13 residues. V shed 3 bases and J shed 9 bases, with 12 bases lying between them. CDR3 in amino acids: CASSFVRGSEQFF. CDR3 DNA sequence: TGTGCCAGCAGTTTCGTTAGGGGATCTGAGCAGTTCTTC.

The V and J genes are TRBV27 and TRBJ2-2; TRBD2 matches 8 bases. The CDR3 is 16 amino acids. After removal of 0 bases from V and 5 bases from J, the junction contained 5 bases not matched to a gene. In germline, CDR1 is MNHEY, CDR2 SMNVEV (reference sequence). The CDR3 is CASSLSSLAETGELFF. The CDR3 DNA reads TGTGCCAGCAGTTTATCGTCACTAGCGGAAACCGGGGAGCTGTTTTTT.

The chain is built from TRBV5-6 and TRBJ1-1; tentatively, D is TRBD1 (6 bases). Trimming took 3 bases from V and 0 from J, leaving 15 bases between them. CDR1 is SGHDT and CDR2 is YYEEEE in the germline V gene. The CDR3 is 16 amino acids. DNA of the CDR3: TGTGCCAGCAGCTATCCTGTGGGGGACATGAACACTGAAGCTTTCTTT. As protein: CASSYPVGDMNTEAFF.

This chain connects TRBV28 to TRBJ1-5; D is possibly TRBD1 (6 bases). V was pared by 5 bases and J by 2 bases, with 16 bases between. Germline V gives CDR1 MDHEN, CDR2 SYDVKM. This CDR3 is built from 16 residues. The CDR3 protein is CASSPRGAGGNQPQHF. The CDR3 DNA follows: TGTGCCAGCAGTCCACGGGGGGCGGGGGGCAATCAGCCCCAGCATTTT.

The CDR3 loop reads CASSRTGGRHEQYF. CDR3 bases: TGTGCCAGCAGCAGGACAGGGGGCCGCCACGAGCAGTACTTC. The rearrangement uses TRBV3-1 (or the pseudogene TRBV3-2) and TRBJ2-7; TRBD1 matches at 11 bases. The CDR3 extends over 14 amino acids. V dropped 5 bases and J dropped 5; count of bases not matched to a gene: 5. Germline loops: CDR1 LGHDT, CDR2 YNNKEL (reference sequence).

J is TRBJ2-2 and V is TRBV28; 9 positions agree with TRBD1. The CDR3 is 15 residues long. The V gene end was trimmed by 6 bases and the J gene end by 6 bases; junction bases not matched to a gene: 8. CDR1 MDHEN and CDR2 SYDVKM come from the germline V gene. Written as DNA, the CDR3 is TGTGCCAGCAGCGCGGGACAGGGAGGCGCCGGGGAGCTGTTTTTT. Translating gives CASSAGQGGAGELFF.

The chain is built from TRBV19 and TRBJ1-1, with TRBD1 identical over 9 bases. Trimming cost V 5 bases and J 0 bases; bases outside gene matches: 4. Germline V lookup: CDR1 LNHDA, CDR2 SQIVND (reference sequence). The CDR3 contains 15 residues. The CDR3 region has the DNA TGTGCCAGTAGTCCCAGGACAGGGGTGAACACTGAAGCTTTCTTT. This sequence encodes CASSPRTGVNTEAFF.

The chain is built from TRBV9 and TRBJ2-3, with TRBD1 matching 7 bases. Germline V gene lookup returns CDR1 SGDLS and CDR2 YYNGEE. The CDR3 loop spans 17 amino acids. V lost 0 bases to trimming and J lost 0 bases; unmatched junction nucleotides: 7. CDR3 residues: CASSVGTTGSSTDTQYF. The CDR3 nucleotides read TGTGCCAGCAGCGTAGGTACGACAGGGTCAAGCACAGATACGCAGTATTTT.